This T cell receptor beta chain was sequenced for a study of CD8 T cells in Susac syndrome. Random hexamers were used to reverse transcribe an amount of about 0.5 to 1 ug RNA. The CDR3 of TCR beta was amplified by immunoSEQ multiplex PCR across 54 Vbeta and 13 Jbeta. TCRdb reanalysed the immunoSEQ multiplex PCR reads using MiXCR and keeps one entry per CDR3 protein. Altogether 250,000 to 300,000 distinct CDR3 sequences are present, about 91% being singletons, with the ten largest covering around 0.18%. Sequencing targeted TCR beta in T cells from blood (CD8+ and CD4+). Purification of the CD8+ and CD4+ T cells relied on negative isolation, and TEMRA cells underwent FACS enrichment. CDR1 and CDR2 (germline): MNHEY, SVGEGT. Trimming pared 2 bases from V and 1 base from J, leaving 24 bases between. This CDR3 region has 20 residues.

The clonotype was recovered from a human donor with multiple sclerosis. This chain links TRBV6-2 or TRBV6-3 with TRBJ2-1; the D gene is possibly TRBD2 (5 bases). Input material: CD8+ T cells from PBMCs. CDR3 sequence reads: CASSYPESREQFRSYNEQFF. Written as DNA, the CDR3 is TGTGCCAGCAGTTACCCCGAAAGTCGGGAACAATTTCGTTCCTACAATGAGCAGTTCTTC.